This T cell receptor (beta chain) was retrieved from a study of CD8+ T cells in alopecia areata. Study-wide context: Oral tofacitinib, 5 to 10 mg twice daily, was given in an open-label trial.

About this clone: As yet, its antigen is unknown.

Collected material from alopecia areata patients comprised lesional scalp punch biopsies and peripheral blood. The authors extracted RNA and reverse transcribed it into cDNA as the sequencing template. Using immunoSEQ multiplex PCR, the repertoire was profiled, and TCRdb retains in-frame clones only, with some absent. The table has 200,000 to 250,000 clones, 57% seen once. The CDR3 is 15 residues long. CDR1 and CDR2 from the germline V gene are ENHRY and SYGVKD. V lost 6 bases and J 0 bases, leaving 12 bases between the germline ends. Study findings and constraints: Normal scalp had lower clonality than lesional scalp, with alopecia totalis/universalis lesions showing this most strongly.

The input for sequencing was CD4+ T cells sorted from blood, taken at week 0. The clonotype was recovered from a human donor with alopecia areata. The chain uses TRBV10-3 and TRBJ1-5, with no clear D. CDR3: CAIRPGSYSNQPQHF. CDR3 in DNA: TGTGCCATCAGGCCGGGCAGCTATAGCAATCAGCCCCAGCATTTT.